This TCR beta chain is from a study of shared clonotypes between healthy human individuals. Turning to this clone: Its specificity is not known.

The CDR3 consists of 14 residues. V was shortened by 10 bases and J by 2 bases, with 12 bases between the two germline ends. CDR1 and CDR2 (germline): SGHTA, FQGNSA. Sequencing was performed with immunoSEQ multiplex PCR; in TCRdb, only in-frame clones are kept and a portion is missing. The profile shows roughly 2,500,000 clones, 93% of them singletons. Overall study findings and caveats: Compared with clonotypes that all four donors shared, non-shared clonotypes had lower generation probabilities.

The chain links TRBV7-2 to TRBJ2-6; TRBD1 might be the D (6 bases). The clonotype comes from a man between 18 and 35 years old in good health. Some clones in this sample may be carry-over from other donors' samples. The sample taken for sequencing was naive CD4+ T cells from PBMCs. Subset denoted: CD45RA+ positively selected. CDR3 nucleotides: TGTGCCAACCCCACAGGGCCTGGGGCCAACGTCCTGACTTTC. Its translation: CANPTGPGANVLTF.